Listed below are T cell receptor beta chains from one sample, sequenced in a study of blood T cell repertoires in COVID-19. TCRdb keeps only in-frame clones here, not all; method: immunoSEQ multiplex PCR. The table records 150,000 to 200,000 clones, 76% of them present only once. Sequencing was done on a sample of PBMCs or T cells enriched from blood (not recorded which). These receptors were obtained from a woman aged 50 to 65 with acute COVID-19. Both conserved end residues are part of each CDR3. The D gene is left open where the match is weak. Expanded clones get a size class; other rows say once, few or many, or leave the size out.

TRBJ2-3 TRBD2 NA TRBV14 CASSRTLAADTQYF TGTGCCAGCAGCCGTACCCTAGCGGCAGATACGCAGTATTTT
TRBJ2-2 TRBD1 NA TRBV19 CASLTGGTGELFF TGTGCCAGTCTTACAGGGGGTACCGGGGAGCTGTTTTTT
TRBJ1-1 NA NA TRBV6-4 CASRRDGEAGVTEAFF TGTGCCAGCAGGCGTGACGGTGAGGCGGGGGTCACTGAAGCTTTCTTT
TRBJ2-5 NA NA TRBV27 CASRFTGLLKETQYF TGTGCCAGTCGTTTCACAGGGCTCCTGAAAGAGACCCAGTACTTC
TRBJ1-4 NA NA TRBV6-1 CASSELPQGGEKLFF TGTGCCAGCAGTGAATTGCCACAGGGTGGAGAAAAACTGTTTTTT
TRBJ2-1 TRBD2 NA TRBV7-6 CASSLGASGGGEQFF TGTGCCAGCAGCTTAGGCGCTAGCGGGGGGGGTGAGCAGTTCTTC
TRBJ1-1 NA few TRBV27 CASSLGLPTLNTEAFF TGTGCCAGCAGTTTAGGACTGCCCACACTGAACACTGAAGCTTTCTTT
TRBJ1-2 TRBD1 NA TRBV13 CASSFYRGQNYGYTF TGTGCCAGCAGCTTTTACAGGGGTCAGAACTATGGCTACACCTTC
TRBJ2-3 TRBD2 NA TRBV18 CASSPDALAGGTQYF TGTGCCAGCTCACCCGATGCACTAGCGGGGGGTACGCAGTATTTT
TRBJ2-1 TRBD1 once TRBV7-2 CASSPSSASTGQAYNEQFF TGTGCCAGCAGCCCCTCATCAGCTAGTACGGGACAGGCCTACAATGAGCAGTTCTTC
TRBJ1-1 NA NA TRBV19 CASSIGGGSEAFF TGTGCCAGTAGTATCGGCGGGGGTTCTGAAGCTTTCTTT
TRBJ2-1 NA NA TRBV27 CASSYSHEQFF TGTGCCAGCAGTTACAGTCATGAGCAGTTCTTC
TRBJ1-1 NA once TRBV5-1 CASSFNPRETGTEAFF TGCGCCAGCAGCTTTAACCCCAGGGAAACGGGCACTGAAGCTTTCTTT
TRBJ1-1 NA NA TRBV5-6 CASSLSGGTEAFF TGTGCCAGCAGCTTGAGCGGGGGGACTGAAGCTTTCTTT
TRBJ2-5 NA NA TRBV20-1 CSAGLRDSHF TGCAGTGCTGGACTCCGGGACTCCCACTTC
TRBJ2-5 TRBD1 NA TRBV2 CASSGWGQGAKETQYF TGTGCCAGCAGTGGATGGGGACAGGGGGCGAAAGAGACCCAGTACTTC
TRBJ2-4 TRBD2 NA TRBV29-1 CSAYPTSGGNIQYF TGCAGCGCCTACCCGACTAGCGGGGGTAACATTCAGTACTTC
TRBJ2-3 NA once TRBV6-2/TRBV6-3 CASSHQVIGQDTQYF TGTGCCAGCAGCCACCAGGTAATTGGACAAGATACGCAGTATTTT
TRBJ1-1 NA NA TRBV2 CASLLSEGSTEAFF TGTGCCAGCCTTCTATCGGAAGGGAGCACTGAAGCTTTCTTT
TRBJ1-2 TRBD1 NA TRBV6-5 CASSRTGSGGYTF TGTGCCAGCAGTAGGACAGGGTCGGGTGGCTACACCTTC
TRBJ2-5 NA NA TRBV4-1 CASSQGAGAPQETQYF TGCGCCAGCAGCCAAGGGGCAGGGGCCCCCCAAGAGACCCAGTACTTC
TRBJ2-2 TRBD2 NA TRBV6-5 CASSYNSGGIGELFF TGTGCCAGCAGTTATAATAGCGGGGGCATCGGGGAGCTGTTTTTT
TRBJ1-6 NA NA TRBV28 CASRRGEVVNSPLHF TGTGCCAGCAGGCGGGGGGAGGTTGTTAATTCACCCCTCCACTTT
TRBJ1-3 NA NA TRBV28 CASSRRQIDTIYF TGTGCCAGCAGCAGGAGACAGATAGACACCATATATTTT
TRBJ2-2 NA NA TRBV24-1 CATSDSVRANTGELFF TGTGCCACCAGTGATTCGGTCAGGGCGAACACCGGGGAGCTGTTTTTT